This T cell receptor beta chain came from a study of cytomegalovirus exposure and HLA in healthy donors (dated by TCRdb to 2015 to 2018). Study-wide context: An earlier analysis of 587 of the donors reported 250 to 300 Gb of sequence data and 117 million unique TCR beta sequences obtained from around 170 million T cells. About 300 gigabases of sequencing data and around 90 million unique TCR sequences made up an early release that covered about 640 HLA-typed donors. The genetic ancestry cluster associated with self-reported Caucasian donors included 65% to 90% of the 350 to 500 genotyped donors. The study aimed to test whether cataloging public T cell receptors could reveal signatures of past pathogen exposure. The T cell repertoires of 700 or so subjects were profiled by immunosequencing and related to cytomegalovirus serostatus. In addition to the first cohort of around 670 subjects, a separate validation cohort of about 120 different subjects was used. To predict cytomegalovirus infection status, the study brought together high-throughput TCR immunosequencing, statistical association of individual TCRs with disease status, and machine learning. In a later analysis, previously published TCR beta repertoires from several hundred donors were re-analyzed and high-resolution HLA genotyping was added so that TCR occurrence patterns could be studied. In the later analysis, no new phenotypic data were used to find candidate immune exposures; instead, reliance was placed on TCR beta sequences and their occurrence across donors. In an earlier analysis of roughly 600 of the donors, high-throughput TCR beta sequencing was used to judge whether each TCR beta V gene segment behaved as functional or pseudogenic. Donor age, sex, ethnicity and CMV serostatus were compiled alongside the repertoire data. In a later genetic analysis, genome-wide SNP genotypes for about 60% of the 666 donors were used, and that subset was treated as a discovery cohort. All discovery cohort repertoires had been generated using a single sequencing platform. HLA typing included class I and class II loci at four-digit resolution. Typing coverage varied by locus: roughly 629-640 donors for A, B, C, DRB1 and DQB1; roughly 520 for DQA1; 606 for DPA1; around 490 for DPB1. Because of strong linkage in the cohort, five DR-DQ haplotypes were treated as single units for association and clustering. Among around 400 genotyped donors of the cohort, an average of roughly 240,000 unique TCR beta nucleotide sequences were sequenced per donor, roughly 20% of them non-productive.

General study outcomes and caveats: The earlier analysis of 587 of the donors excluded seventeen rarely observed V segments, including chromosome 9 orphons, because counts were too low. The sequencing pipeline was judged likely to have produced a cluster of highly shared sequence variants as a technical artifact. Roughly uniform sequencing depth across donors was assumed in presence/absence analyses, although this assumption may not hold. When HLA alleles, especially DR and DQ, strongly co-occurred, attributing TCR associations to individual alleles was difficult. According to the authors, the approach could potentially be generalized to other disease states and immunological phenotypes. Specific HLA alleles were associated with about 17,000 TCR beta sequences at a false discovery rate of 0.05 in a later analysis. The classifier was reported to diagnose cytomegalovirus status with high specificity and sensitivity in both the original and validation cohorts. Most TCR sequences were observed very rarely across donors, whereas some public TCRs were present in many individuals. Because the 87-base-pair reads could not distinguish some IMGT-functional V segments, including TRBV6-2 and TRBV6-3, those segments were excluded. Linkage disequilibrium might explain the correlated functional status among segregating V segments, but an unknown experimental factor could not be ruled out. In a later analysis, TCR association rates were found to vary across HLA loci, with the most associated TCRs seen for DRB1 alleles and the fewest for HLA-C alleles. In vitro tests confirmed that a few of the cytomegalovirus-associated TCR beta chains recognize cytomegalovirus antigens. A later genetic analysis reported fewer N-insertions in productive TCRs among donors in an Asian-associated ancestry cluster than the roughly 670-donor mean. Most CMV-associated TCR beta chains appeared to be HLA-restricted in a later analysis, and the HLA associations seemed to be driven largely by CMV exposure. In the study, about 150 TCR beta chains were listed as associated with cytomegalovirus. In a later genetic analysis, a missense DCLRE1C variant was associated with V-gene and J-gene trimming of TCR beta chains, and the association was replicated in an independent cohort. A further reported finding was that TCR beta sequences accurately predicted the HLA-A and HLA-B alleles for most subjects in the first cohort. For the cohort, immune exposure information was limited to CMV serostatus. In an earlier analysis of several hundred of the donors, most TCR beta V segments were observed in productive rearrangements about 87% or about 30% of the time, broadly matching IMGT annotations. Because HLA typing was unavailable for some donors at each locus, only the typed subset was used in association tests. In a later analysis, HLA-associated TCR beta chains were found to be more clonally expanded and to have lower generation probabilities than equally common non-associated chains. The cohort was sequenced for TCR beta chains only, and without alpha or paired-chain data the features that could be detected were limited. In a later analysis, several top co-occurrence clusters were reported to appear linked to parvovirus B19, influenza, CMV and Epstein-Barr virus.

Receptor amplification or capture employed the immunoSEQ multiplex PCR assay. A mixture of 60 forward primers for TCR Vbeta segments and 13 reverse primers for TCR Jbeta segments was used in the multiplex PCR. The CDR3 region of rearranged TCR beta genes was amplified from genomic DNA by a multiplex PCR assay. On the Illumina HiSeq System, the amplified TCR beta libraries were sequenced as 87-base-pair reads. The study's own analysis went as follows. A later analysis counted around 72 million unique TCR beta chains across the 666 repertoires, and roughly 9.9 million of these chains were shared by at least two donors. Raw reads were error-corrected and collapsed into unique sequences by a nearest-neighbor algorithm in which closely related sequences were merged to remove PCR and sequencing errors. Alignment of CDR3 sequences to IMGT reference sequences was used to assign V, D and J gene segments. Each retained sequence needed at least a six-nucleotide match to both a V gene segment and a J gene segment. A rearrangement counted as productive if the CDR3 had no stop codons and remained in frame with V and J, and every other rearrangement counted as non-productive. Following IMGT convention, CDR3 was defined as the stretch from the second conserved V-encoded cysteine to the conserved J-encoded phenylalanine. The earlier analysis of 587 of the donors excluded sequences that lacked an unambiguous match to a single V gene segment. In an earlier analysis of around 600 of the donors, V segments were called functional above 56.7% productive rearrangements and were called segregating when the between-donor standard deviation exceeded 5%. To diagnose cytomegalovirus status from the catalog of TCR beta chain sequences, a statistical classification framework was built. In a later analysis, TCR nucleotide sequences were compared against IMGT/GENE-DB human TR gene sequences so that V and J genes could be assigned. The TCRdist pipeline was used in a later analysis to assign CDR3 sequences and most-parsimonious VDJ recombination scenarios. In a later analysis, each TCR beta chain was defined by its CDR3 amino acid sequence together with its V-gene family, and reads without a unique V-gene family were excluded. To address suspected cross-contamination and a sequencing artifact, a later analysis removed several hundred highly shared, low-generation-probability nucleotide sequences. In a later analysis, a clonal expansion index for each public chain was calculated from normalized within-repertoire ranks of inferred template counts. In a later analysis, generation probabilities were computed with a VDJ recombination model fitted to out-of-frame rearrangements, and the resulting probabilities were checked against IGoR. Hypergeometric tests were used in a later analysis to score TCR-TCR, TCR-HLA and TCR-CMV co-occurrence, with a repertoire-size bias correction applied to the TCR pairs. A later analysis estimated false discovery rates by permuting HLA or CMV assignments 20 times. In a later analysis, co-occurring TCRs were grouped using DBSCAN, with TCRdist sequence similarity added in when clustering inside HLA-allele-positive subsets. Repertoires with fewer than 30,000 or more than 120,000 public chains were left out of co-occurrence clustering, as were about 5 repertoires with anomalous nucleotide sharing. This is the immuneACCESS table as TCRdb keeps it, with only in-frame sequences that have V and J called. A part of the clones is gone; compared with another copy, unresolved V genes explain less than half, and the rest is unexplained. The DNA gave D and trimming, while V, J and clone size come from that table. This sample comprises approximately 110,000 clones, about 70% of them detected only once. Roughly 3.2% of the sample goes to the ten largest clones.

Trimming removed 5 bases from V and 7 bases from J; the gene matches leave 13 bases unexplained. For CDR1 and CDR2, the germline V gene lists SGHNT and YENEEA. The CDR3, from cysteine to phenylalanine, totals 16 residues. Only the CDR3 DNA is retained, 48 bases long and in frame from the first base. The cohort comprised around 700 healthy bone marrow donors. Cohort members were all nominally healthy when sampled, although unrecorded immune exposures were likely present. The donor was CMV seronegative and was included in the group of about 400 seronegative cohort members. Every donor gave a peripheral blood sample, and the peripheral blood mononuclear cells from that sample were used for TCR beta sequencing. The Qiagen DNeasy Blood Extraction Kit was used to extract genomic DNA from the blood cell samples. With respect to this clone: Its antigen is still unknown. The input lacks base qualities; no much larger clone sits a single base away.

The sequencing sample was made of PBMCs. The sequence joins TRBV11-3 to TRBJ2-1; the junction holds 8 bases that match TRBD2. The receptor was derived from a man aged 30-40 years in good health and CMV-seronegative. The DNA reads TGTGCCAGCAGCCGTACGCCGAGCGGGAGTCGTAATGAGCAGTTCTTC. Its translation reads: CASSRTPSGSRNEQFF.